This T cell receptor (beta chain) was recorded in a study of T-cell memory formation after mild COVID-19. TCRdb itself ran the 5' RACE reads through MiXCR, one entry per CDR3 protein. The sample carries hundreds of thousands of distinct CDR3 sequences, 15% recorded once. The CDR3 is 15 amino acids. V lost 0 bases and J 1 base, leaving 10 bases between the germline ends. Germline CDR1 SGHRS, CDR2 YFSETQ. This clonotype has a count of ten or more. The chain links TRBV5-1 to TRBJ1-1; tentative D call: TRBD1 (6 bases). Sequences were obtained from PBMCs or a T cell subset sorted from them (not recorded which). The clonotype was recovered from an adult woman who had mild COVID-19 (a few samples of this study predate the infection). Cell type and time point are not known. The CDR3 loop is CASSLAGQTNTEAFF. The CDR3 DNA reads as TGCGCCAGCAGCTTGGCAGGACAGACGAACACTGAAGCTTTCTTT.